These 21 T cell receptor beta chains came from one sample sequenced in a study of blood T cell repertoires in COVID-19. Assay: immunoSEQ multiplex PCR; the TCRdb copy retains only in-frame clones and omits some. Of around 130,000 clones in the sample, over 75% were seen once. Material: peripheral blood. Receptors originate from a man in his 60s with acute or convalescent COVID-19.

The chain uses TRBV3-1 (or the pseudogene TRBV3-2) and TRBJ1-4, with D possibly matching TRBD1 (5 bases). This CDR3 has 15 amino acids. The germline V gene has CDR1 LGHDT and CDR2 YNNKEL (reference sequence). V lost 4 bases, J lost 3 bases, and 12 bases lay in between. The CDR3 is CASSPKGLANEKLFF. The DNA for the CDR3 is TGTGCCAGCAGCCCCAAGGGGCTGGCTAATGAAAAACTGTTTTTT.

J is TRBJ2-5 and V is TRBV2; D call uncertain. Trimming removed 3 bases from V and 0 bases from J, with 5 bases in between. CDR3 length equals 13 residues. Germline values: CDR1 SNHLY, CDR2 FYNNEI. This CDR3 reads CASSESYQETQYF. CDR3 DNA sequence: TGTGCCAGCAGTGAGTCCTACCAAGAGACCCAGTACTTC.

The rearrangement joins TRBV27 to TRBJ2-2, with 11 bases lining up with TRBD2. J gave up 5 bases and V 3 bases, and 11 bases lay outside the gene matches. Germline CDR1 MNHEY, CDR2 SMNVEV (reference sequence). The CDR3 is 18 residues long. The CDR3 region is CASSLDTSGSLGTGELFF. CDR3 in DNA: TGTGCCAGCAGTTTGGATACTAGCGGGAGCTTGGGAACCGGGGAGCTGTTTTTT.

The chain joins TRBV7-2 to TRBJ2-1, with TRBD2 identical over 13 bases. The CDR3 runs to 16 residues. J was trimmed by 10 bases and V by 7 bases; bases with no gene match: 13. CDR1 is SGHTA and CDR2 is FQGNSA in the germline V gene. CDR3 DNA: TGTGCCAGCACCCTTGCCGGGACTAGCGGGATTTGGGAGCAGTTCTTC. It specifies CASTLAGTSGIWEQFF.

In its sample, this clone was seen a few times. The chain links TRBV15 to TRBJ2-3, with TRBD1 as a possible D gene (5 bases). The CDR3 runs to 15 residues. Germline CDR1 reads LNHNV; CDR2 reads YYDKDF (reference sequence). The V end lost 5 bases, the J end lost 3 bases, and 15 bases lay between the germline ends. Here the CDR3 DNA reads TGTGCCACCAGCTCCCTTTTCCAGGGAACAGATACGCAGTATTTT. Amino acid sequence: CATSSLFQGTDTQYF.

The rearrangement joins TRBV6-5 to TRBJ1-2; 9 bases are a match to TRBD1. The CDR3 consists of 13 residues. Germline loops: CDR1 MNHEY, CDR2 SVGAGI. The V segment lost 8 bases and the J segment 6 bases; nucleotides outside the gene matches: 7. The CDR3 DNA follows: TGTGCCAGCCGACGGGACAGGGTGGATGGCTACACCTTC. This translates into CASRRDRVDGYTF.

This clone was detected a few times. This chain links TRBV10-3 with TRBJ1-6; a weak D match, TRBD1 (5 bases). Germline V gene sequence: CDR1 ENHRY, CDR2 SYGVKD. The CDR3 runs 14 residues. Trimming removed 7 bases at V and 7 bases at J, with 14 bases between. Here the CDR3 reads CAITRDSGNSPLHF. The DNA for the CDR3 is TGTGCCATCACAAGGGACTCGGGCAATTCACCCCTCCACTTT.

Here the CDR3 reads CASRRGGPRDETQYF. CDR3 DNA sequence: TGTGCCAGCAGGAGGGGGGGACCCCGGGACGAGACCCAGTACTTC. The chain has TRBV7-9 and TRBJ2-5; TRBD2 is a possible D gene (7 bases). The CDR3 spans 15 residues. The germline V gene has CDR1 SEHNR and CDR2 FQNEAQ (reference sequence). The ends were cut back, 6 bases at V and 5 bases at J, with 19 bases in the middle.

The V gene is TRBV6-5, the J gene TRBJ1-6; D unresolved. CDR3 length equals 12 residues. Germline V gene data show CDR1 as MNHEY and CDR2 as SVGAGI. The V gene lost 2 bases and the J gene lost 14 bases, with 10 bases spanning the gap. CDR3 bases: TGTGCCAGCAGTTACGGCGGAGAAGCCCTCCACTTT. Amino acid sequence: CASSYGGEALHF.

The genes are TRBV27 and TRBJ2-3, with a tentative D call TRBD1 (6 bases). The V end was cut by 5 bases, the J end by 4 bases, with 16 bases between. Germline assignment: CDR1 MNHEY and CDR2 SMNVEV (reference sequence). This CDR3 contains 15 residues. The CDR3 sequence: CASSPYPDRSDTQYF. The CDR3 region has the DNA TGTGCCAGCAGTCCCTACCCGGACAGATCAGATACGCAGTATTTT.

The chain couples TRBV28 to TRBJ2-3; TRBD2 matches 8 bases. The CDR3 is 12 amino acids. Germline loops: CDR1 MDHEN, CDR2 SYDVKM. With 2 bases clipped from V and 15 bases from J, the junction kept 7 bases outside the gene matches. CDR3 nucleotides: TGTGCCAGCAGTTTAGGTACCGGGACTAGATATTTT. This codes for CASSLGTGTRYF.

The chain has TRBV9 and TRBJ2-1; 9 bases are a match to TRBD2. J lost 5 bases, V lost 1 base, and 4 bases had no gene match. CDR3 length: 15 residues. CDR1 and CDR2 from the germline V gene are SGDLS and YYNGEE. In DNA form, the CDR3 reads TGTGCCAGCAGCGTATTTCTAGCGGGGCACAATGAGCAGTTCTTC. Its protein product is CASSVFLAGHNEQFF.

The gene calls are TRBV4-3 and TRBJ2-7; D gene unclear. The CDR3 loop spans 13 amino acids. Trimming removed 3 bases at V and 5 bases at J, with 11 bases between. Germline values: CDR1 LGHNA, CDR2 YSLEER. The CDR3 region is CASSHPRRDEQYF. DNA of the CDR3: TGCGCCAGCAGCCATCCCCGACGGGACGAGCAGTACTTC.

The chain joins TRBV21-1 to TRBJ1-1. TRBV21-1 corresponds to a pseudogene. The CDR3 contains 15 residues. CDR3 nucleotides: TGTGCCAGCAGCAGCCACCCGGAGCTGAACACTGAAGCTTTCTTT. This sequence encodes CASSSHPELNTEAFF.

This clone appeared once. The rearrangement uses TRBV7-6 and TRBJ2-5, with 12 bases fitting TRBD2. Losses at the gene ends were 5 bases for V and 4 bases for J; bases not matched to a gene: 5. The CDR3 is 15 residues long. Germline-derived CDR1 and CDR2 are SGHVS and FNYEAQ. CDR3 amino acids: CASSPTSGRTETQYF. DNA of the CDR3: TGTGCCAGCAGCCCGACTAGCGGGAGAACAGAGACCCAGTACTTC.

This clone was observed a handful of times. Within the sample, other DNA sequences also encode this same CDR3. J is TRBJ1-5 and V is TRBV10-2; D ambiguous. V lost 5 bases and J 0 bases, leaving 8 bases between the germline ends. The germline CDR1 and CDR2 sequences are WSHSY and SAAADI. This CDR3 is built from 14 residues. DNA of the CDR3: TGCGCCAGCAGTCCCACAGATAGCAATCAGCCCCAGCATTTT. It codes for CASSPTDSNQPQHF.

J is TRBJ1-5 and V is TRBV7-2; perhaps TRBD1 as D (5 bases). Germline V CDR1 and CDR2: SGHTA, FQGNSA. The CDR3 runs 16 residues. Trimming took off 1 base at V and 0 bases at J, with 10 bases between the two ends. The DNA for the CDR3 is TGTGCCAGCAGCTTAGGGGGGGTTTATAGCAATCAGCCCCAGCATTTT. It specifies CASSLGGVYSNQPQHF.

The chain combines TRBV7-3 with TRBJ1-1; possibly TRBD1 for D (5 bases). V was pared by 5 bases and J by 1 base, with 11 bases between. This CDR3 has 14 residues. Germline V gives CDR1 SGHTA, CDR2 FQGTGA. The CDR3 spells CASSPWQGNTEAFF. The CDR3, as DNA: TGTGCCAGCAGCCCTTGGCAGGGGAACACTGAAGCTTTCTTT.

The chain's CDR3 is CASSSPGLALNEQFF. In nucleotides, the CDR3 is TGCGCCAGCAGCTCGCCGGGACTAGCGCTCAATGAGCAGTTCTTC. The chain uses TRBV5-1 and TRBJ2-1; 10 nucleotides line up with TRBD2. Trimming at V came to 3 bases and at J to 6 bases, leaving 6 bases not matched to a gene. Germline values: CDR1 SGHRS, CDR2 YFSETQ. The CDR3 totals 15 residues.

This sequence joins TRBV6-6 and TRBJ1-1, with D uncertain. The CDR3 loop spans 12 amino acids. The V gene's germline CDR1 is MNHNY and CDR2 SVGAGI (reference sequence). V shed 6 bases and J shed 5 bases, with 10 bases lying between them. The DNA of the CDR3 is TGTGCCAGCAGCCGGCGGGGTACTGAAGCTTTCTTT. It is translated as CASSRRGTEAFF.

The chain links TRBV7-3 to TRBJ1-6; 7 bases fit TRBD1. Germline-derived CDR1 and CDR2 are SGHTA and FQGTGA. The CDR3 has 13 amino acids. The V and J ends lost 6 bases and 7 bases, in that order; junction bases with no gene match: 3. CDR3 sequence reads: CASREGQNSPLHF. The CDR3 nucleotides are TGTGCCAGCAGGGAGGGACAGAATTCACCCCTCCACTTT.